A selection of T cell receptor beta chains follows, all from one sample in a study of blood T cell repertoires in COVID-19. Assay: immunoSEQ multiplex PCR; the TCRdb copy retains only in-frame clones and omits some. The table has 100,000 to 150,000 clones, roughly 80% seen once. The sample was peripheral blood. All receptors derive from a man older than 75 with COVID-19, enrolled during active disease. Each CDR3 is given with its conserved first and last residue. D genes are given only for firm matches. Not all rows give a size; the values are once, few, many and, for expanded clones, a class.

DNA: TGTGCCAGCAGTTATACAGGGCTGAACACTGAAGCTTTCTTT; CDR3: CASSYTGLNTEAFF; size: few; J: TRBJ1-1; V: TRBV6-2/TRBV6-3; D: -
DNA: TGTGCCAGCAGCACTTACTCCGGGAGGGTCACCGGGGAGCTGTTTTTT; CDR3: CASSTYSGRVTGELFF; size: -; J: TRBJ2-2; V: TRBV11-3; D: TRBD2
DNA: TGTGCCAGCAGCTTCCAGGCAGGGCCCAGGGAGGACGAGCAGTACTTC; CDR3: CASSFQAGPREDEQYF; size: -; J: TRBJ2-7; V: TRBV7-8; D: -
DNA: TGTGCCAGCAGCCTTCGACACGGAAATTCACCCCTCCACTTT; CDR3: CASSLRHGNSPLHF; size: -; J: TRBJ1-6; V: TRBV3-1/TRBV3-2; D: -
DNA: TGCGCCAGCAGCTTCAGCCCCGACAGGGGGTACTATGGCTACACCTTC; CDR3: CASSFSPDRGYYGYTF; size: -; J: TRBJ1-2; V: TRBV5-1; D: TRBD1
DNA: TGTGCCACCAGCAGAGACCTTTCAGTAGAGACCCAGTACTTC; CDR3: CATSRDLSVETQYF; size: -; J: TRBJ2-5; V: TRBV15; D: -
DNA: TGTGCCAGCAGTTTCTACAGAGAATATTCACCCCTCCACTTT; CDR3: CASSFYREYSPLHF; size: -; J: TRBJ1-6; V: TRBV28; D: -
DNA: TGCGCCAGCAGCCCCCAGGCGGGAGGTGATACGCAGTATTTT; CDR3: CASSPQAGGDTQYF; size: -; J: TRBJ2-3; V: TRBV4-1; D: TRBD2
DNA: TGTGCCAGTAGTCCCTATGAATGGGCTAGGGAGGGCAATGAGCAGTTCTTC; CDR3: CASSPYEWAREGNEQFF; size: -; J: TRBJ2-1; V: TRBV19; D: TRBD2
DNA: TGCAGCGTTGGGCTAGGGGACAGGGTTGACACCATATATTTT; CDR3: CSVGLGDRVDTIYF; size: -; J: TRBJ1-3; V: TRBV29-1; D: TRBD1
DNA: TGTGCCAGCTCACTATCGATCCAGGGGGGGAACACTGAAGCTTTCTTT; CDR3: CASSLSIQGGNTEAFF; size: -; J: TRBJ1-1; V: TRBV18; D: TRBD1
DNA: TGTGCCAGCAAGGGGGCGCCTAATGAAAAACTGTTTTTT; CDR3: CASKGAPNEKLFF; size: -; J: TRBJ1-4; V: TRBV28; D: TRBD1
DNA: TGTGCCAGCAGGGTCGGGGGAGGGGCCATAGAGCAGTACTTC; CDR3: CASRVGGGAIEQYF; size: -; J: TRBJ2-7; V: TRBV6-5; D: TRBD2
DNA: TGCGCCAGCAGCTTGGATCTGGGCATCTATGGCTACACCTTC; CDR3: CASSLDLGIYGYTF; size: -; J: TRBJ1-2; V: TRBV5-1; D: -
DNA: TGTGCCAGCAGCCCAACAGGGGGCACGGGGAAAGCTTTCTTT; CDR3: CASSPTGGTGKAFF; size: -; J: TRBJ1-1; V: TRBV7-3; D: TRBD1
DNA: TGTGCCAGTAGTCGGGACAGGCTTCGTAGCAATCAGCCCCAGCATTTT; CDR3: CASSRDRLRSNQPQHF; size: -; J: TRBJ1-5; V: TRBV19; D: TRBD1
DNA: TGTGCCAGCAGTTTGGACTTAAATGAGCAGTTCTTC; CDR3: CASSLDLNEQFF; size: few; J: TRBJ2-1; V: TRBV28; D: -
DNA: TGTGCCAGCAGCCCGGTGGACAGGGGGCTCACTGAAGCTTTCTTT; CDR3: CASSPVDRGLTEAFF; size: -; J: TRBJ1-1; V: TRBV11-2; D: TRBD1
DNA: TGTGCCAGCAGCCCGGGACAAAGAGAGGGATATGGCTACACCTTC; CDR3: CASSPGQREGYGYTF; size: -; J: TRBJ1-2; V: TRBV7-3; D: -
DNA: TGTGCCAGTAGCCTATGGAGTTCCGCTAGCGGGAGGAATGAGCAGTTCTTC; CDR3: CASSLWSSASGRNEQFF; size: -; J: TRBJ2-1; V: TRBV19; D: TRBD2
DNA: TGTGCCAGCAGTAGCGGGAGCCGAGACGGGGAGCTGTTTTTT; CDR3: CASSSGSRDGELFF; size: -; J: TRBJ2-2; V: TRBV7-3; D: TRBD2
DNA: TGTGCCAGCAGTGGGACAGCAACTGGAAATTCACCCCTCCACTTT; CDR3: CASSGTATGNSPLHF; size: -; J: TRBJ1-6; V: TRBV2; D: -
DNA: TGTGCCAGCAGCTTGATGAGCGGGAGGGTTAACAATGAGCAGTTCTTC; CDR3: CASSLMSGRVNNEQFF; size: -; J: TRBJ2-1; V: TRBV7-3; D: TRBD2
DNA: TGTGCCACGTCAGGGGCAAATTCACCCCTCCACTTT; CDR3: CATSGANSPLHF; size: -; J: TRBJ1-6; V: TRBV15; D: -
DNA: TGTGCCAGCAATGGGGGGGAGTTTGGCTCCTACGAGCAGTACTTC; CDR3: CASNGGEFGSYEQYF; size: once; J: TRBJ2-7; V: TRBV28; D: TRBD2
DNA: TGTGCCAGTAGTCCGCGGACTATAGATACGCAGTATTTT; CDR3: CASSPRTIDTQYF; size: -; J: TRBJ2-3; V: TRBV19; D: -
DNA: TGTGCCAGCAGCCAAGAATCAGGCAGAGGCTACACCTTC; CDR3: CASSQESGRGYTF; size: -; J: TRBJ1-2; V: TRBV3-1/TRBV3-2; D: -
DNA: TGTGCCAGCAGTGAAGATTGGACTATCCAAGAGACCCAGTACTTC; CDR3: CASSEDWTIQETQYF; size: -; J: TRBJ2-5; V: TRBV6-1; D: -
DNA: TGTGCCAGCAGCTTCGGGGGGGGAGAGACCCAGTACTTC; CDR3: CASSFGGGETQYF; size: once; J: TRBJ2-5; V: TRBV12-1; D: -
DNA: TGTGCCAGCAGCTTAAGACAGGGGGTCGCTCAGCCCCAGCATTTT; CDR3: CASSLRQGVAQPQHF; size: -; J: TRBJ1-5; V: TRBV7-8; D: TRBD1
DNA: TGTGCCAGCGTCGGGACAGCCTACGAGCAGTACTTC; CDR3: CASVGTAYEQYF; size: -; J: TRBJ2-7; V: TRBV2; D: TRBD1
DNA: TGTGCCAGCAGCTTCCGGGACACTGAAGCTTTCTTT; CDR3: CASSFRDTEAFF; size: -; J: TRBJ1-1; V: TRBV12-3/TRBV12-4; D: -
DNA: TGTGCCAGCAGTTCCCCGGGGACAGGGGGCTCCTACGAGCAGTACTTC; CDR3: CASSSPGTGGSYEQYF; size: -; J: TRBJ2-7; V: TRBV11-2; D: TRBD1
DNA: TGTGCCAGCAGCTCGACAGGGGGGCTGTATGGCTACACCTTC; CDR3: CASSSTGGLYGYTF; size: -; J: TRBJ1-2; V: TRBV13; D: TRBD1
DNA: TGTGCCAGCAGCTTAATCCCCGTCGACAGCGACTATGGCTACACCTTC; CDR3: CASSLIPVDSDYGYTF; size: -; J: TRBJ1-2; V: TRBV7-6; D: -
DNA: TGTGCCAGCAGCCGACAGGGGAATGATTCACCCCTCCACTTT; CDR3: CASSRQGNDSPLHF; size: -; J: TRBJ1-6; V: TRBV9; D: TRBD1
DNA: TGTGCCAGCAGTTTAGGGGGGGGACAGACCCAGTACTTC; CDR3: CASSLGGGQTQYF; size: -; J: TRBJ2-5; V: TRBV12-3/TRBV12-4; D: TRBD2
DNA: TGTGCCAGCAGTTACTCGAGAGTCGGAGGCACCATATATTTT; CDR3: CASSYSRVGGTIYF; size: -; J: TRBJ1-3; V: TRBV6-5; D: -
DNA: TGTGCCAGCACCGAGTGGGGGGCTGGAAACACCATATATTTT; CDR3: CASTEWGAGNTIYF; size: -; J: TRBJ1-3; V: TRBV6-5; D: -
DNA: TGTGCCAGCAGCTCGACTAGCGGGTTTTACAATGAGCAGTTCTTC; CDR3: CASSSTSGFYNEQFF; size: -; J: TRBJ2-1; V: TRBV7-9; D: TRBD2
DNA: TGTGCCATCAGTGTCTCAGGGGTCCCTAACTATGGCTACACCTTC; CDR3: CAISVSGVPNYGYTF; size: -; J: TRBJ1-2; V: TRBV10-3; D: -
DNA: TGTGCCAGCAGCTTTGGCGGGCCGGGAGGCACAGATACGCAGTATTTT; CDR3: CASSFGGPGGTDTQYF; size: -; J: TRBJ2-3; V: TRBV5-4; D: -
DNA: TGTGCCAGCCTCCCGGGACAGTATAATTCACCCCTCCACTTT; CDR3: CASLPGQYNSPLHF; size: few; J: TRBJ1-6; V: TRBV2; D: TRBD1
DNA: TGTGCCAGCAGCTTCAATGGGGCCAACGTCCTGACTTTC; CDR3: CASSFNGANVLTF; size: -; J: TRBJ2-6; V: TRBV7-2; D: -
DNA: TGTGCCAGTAGTATAGACGCGACAGGGCAGAACTATGGCTACACCTTC; CDR3: CASSIDATGQNYGYTF; size: -; J: TRBJ1-2; V: TRBV19; D: TRBD1
DNA: TGTGCTTGTGGTCACAAAACGACAGGGGGGGAGACCCAGTACTTC; CDR3: CACGHKTTGGETQYF; size: -; J: TRBJ2-5; V: TRBV12-5; D: TRBD1
DNA: TGTGCCAGCAGTCAAGGGGAGGCCGGGGAGCTGTTTTTT; CDR3: CASSQGEAGELFF; size: -; J: TRBJ2-2; V: TRBV6-4; D: -
DNA: TGTGCCAGCAGCCCCACAGGGGGGAATCAGCCCCAGCATTTT; CDR3: CASSPTGGNQPQHF; size: -; J: TRBJ1-5; V: TRBV7-9; D: TRBD1
DNA: TGCGCCAGCAGTGAAGGCCCAGCGGGAGTGGACAATGAGCAGTTCTTC; CDR3: CASSEGPAGVDNEQFF; size: few; J: TRBJ2-1; V: TRBV10-1; D: TRBD2
DNA: TGCGCCAGCAGCAATCGGGCGGGAGGGCCTAACGAGCAGTACTTC; CDR3: CASSNRAGGPNEQYF; size: many; J: TRBJ2-7; V: TRBV4-3; D: TRBD2
DNA: TGTGCCAGCAACTCTTGGACAGGCGAGACCTCCTACGAGCAGTACTTC; CDR3: CASNSWTGETSYEQYF; size: once; J: TRBJ2-7; V: TRBV28; D: TRBD1
DNA: TGTGCCAGCTCACCACCTGAGACAGGGGGCGTCCTCACCGGGGAGCTGTTTTTT; CDR3: CASSPPETGGVLTGELFF; size: -; J: TRBJ2-2; V: TRBV18; D: TRBD1
DNA: TGTGCCAGCAGTTCCGTACAGGGGGGGACTAACTATGGCTACACCTTC; CDR3: CASSSVQGGTNYGYTF; size: -; J: TRBJ1-2; V: TRBV28; D: TRBD1
DNA: TGTGCCAGCAGTTACGGACAGGGGAATGAGCCCCAGCATTTT; CDR3: CASSYGQGNEPQHF; size: -; J: TRBJ1-5; V: TRBV6-6; D: TRBD1
DNA: TGTGCCAGCAGCTTAGGTTTTCGGGGGAAAGAGGGACATGAGCAGTTCTTC; CDR3: CASSLGFRGKEGHEQFF; size: -; J: TRBJ2-1; V: TRBV11-3; D: -
DNA: TGCGCCAGCAGCTTGGGGGGAGACGCCGGGGAGCTGTTTTTT; CDR3: CASSLGGDAGELFF; size: -; J: TRBJ2-2; V: TRBV5-1; D: -
DNA: TGTGCCAGCACCTTCTACAGGGGATCCTATGGCTACACCTTC; CDR3: CASTFYRGSYGYTF; size: -; J: TRBJ1-2; V: TRBV7-2; D: TRBD1
DNA: TGTGCCAGTATCGACAGGGCGTACGGCTACACCTTC; CDR3: CASIDRAYGYTF; size: -; J: TRBJ1-2; V: TRBV19; D: TRBD1
DNA: TGTGCCAGCGGACCCGGTGGTAGCGCAACTAGCACAGATACGCAGTATTTT; CDR3: CASGPGGSATSTDTQYF; size: -; J: TRBJ2-3; V: TRBV9; D: -
DNA: TGTGCCTGGAGTGTTTTAGGGCAGGGTAGCAATCAGCCCCAGCATTTT; CDR3: CAWSVLGQGSNQPQHF; size: few; J: TRBJ1-5; V: TRBV30; D: -